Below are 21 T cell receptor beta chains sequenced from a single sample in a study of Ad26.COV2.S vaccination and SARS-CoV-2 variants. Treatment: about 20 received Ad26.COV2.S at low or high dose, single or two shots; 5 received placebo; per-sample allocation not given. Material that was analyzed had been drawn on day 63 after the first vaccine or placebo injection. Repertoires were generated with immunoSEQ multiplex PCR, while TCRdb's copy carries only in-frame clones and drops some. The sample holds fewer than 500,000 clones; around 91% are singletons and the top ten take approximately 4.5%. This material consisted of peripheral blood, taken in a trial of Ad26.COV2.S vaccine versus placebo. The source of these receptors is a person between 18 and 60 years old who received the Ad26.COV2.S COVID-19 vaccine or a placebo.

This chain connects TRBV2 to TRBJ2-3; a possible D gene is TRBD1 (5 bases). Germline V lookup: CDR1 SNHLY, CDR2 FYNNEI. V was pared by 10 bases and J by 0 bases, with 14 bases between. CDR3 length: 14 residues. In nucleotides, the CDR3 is TGTGCCATCAGAAGGGGCCCCAGCACAGATACGCAGTATTTT. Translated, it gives CAIRRGPSTDTQYF.

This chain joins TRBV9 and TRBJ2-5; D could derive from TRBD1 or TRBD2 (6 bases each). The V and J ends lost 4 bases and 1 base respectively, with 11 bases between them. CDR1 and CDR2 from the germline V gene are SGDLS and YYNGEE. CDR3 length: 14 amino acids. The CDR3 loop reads CASSLGGTQETQYF. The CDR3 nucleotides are TGTGCCAGCAGCCTGGGGGGCACCCAAGAGACCCAGTACTTC.

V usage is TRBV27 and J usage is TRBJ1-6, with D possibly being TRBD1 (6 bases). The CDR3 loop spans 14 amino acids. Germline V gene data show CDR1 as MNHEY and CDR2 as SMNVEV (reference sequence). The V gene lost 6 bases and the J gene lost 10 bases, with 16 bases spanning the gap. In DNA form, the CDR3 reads TGTGCCAGCAGATACAGGGTTGAGCGGTCACCCCTCCACTTT. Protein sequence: CASRYRVERSPLHF.

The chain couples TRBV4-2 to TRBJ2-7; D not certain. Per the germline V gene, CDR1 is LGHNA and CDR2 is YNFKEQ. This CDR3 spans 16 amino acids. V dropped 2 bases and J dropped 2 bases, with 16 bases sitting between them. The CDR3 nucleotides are TGTGCCAGCAGCCAACATCCCCGGGCGGAGACCTACGAGCAGTACTTC. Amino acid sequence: CASSQHPRAETYEQYF.

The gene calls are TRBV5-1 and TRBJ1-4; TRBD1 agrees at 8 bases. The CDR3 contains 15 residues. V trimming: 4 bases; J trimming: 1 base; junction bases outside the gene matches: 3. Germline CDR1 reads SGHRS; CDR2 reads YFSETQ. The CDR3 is CASSIQGGTNEKLFF. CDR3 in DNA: TGCGCCAGCAGCATACAGGGGGGAACTAATGAAAAACTGTTTTTT.

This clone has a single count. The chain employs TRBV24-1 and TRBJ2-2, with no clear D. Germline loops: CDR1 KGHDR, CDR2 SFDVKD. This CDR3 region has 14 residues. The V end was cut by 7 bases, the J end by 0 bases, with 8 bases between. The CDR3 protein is CATRSRANTGELFF. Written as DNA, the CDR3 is TGTGCCACCAGAAGTAGGGCGAACACCGGGGAGCTGTTTTTT.

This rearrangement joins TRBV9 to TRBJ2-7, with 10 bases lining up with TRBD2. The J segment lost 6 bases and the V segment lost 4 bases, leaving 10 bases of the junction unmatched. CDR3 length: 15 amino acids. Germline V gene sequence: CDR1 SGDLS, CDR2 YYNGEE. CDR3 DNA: TGTGCCAGCAGCCCGGCTAGCGGGAGTCCTTCCGAGCAGTACTTC. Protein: CASSPASGSPSEQYF.

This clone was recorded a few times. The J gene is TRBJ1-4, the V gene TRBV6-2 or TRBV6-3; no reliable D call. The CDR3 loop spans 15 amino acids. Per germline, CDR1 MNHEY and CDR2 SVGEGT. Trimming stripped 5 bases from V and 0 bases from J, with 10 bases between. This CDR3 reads CASSVDGATNEKLFF. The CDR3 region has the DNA TGTGCCAGCAGTGTCGACGGGGCAACTAATGAAAAACTGTTTTTT.

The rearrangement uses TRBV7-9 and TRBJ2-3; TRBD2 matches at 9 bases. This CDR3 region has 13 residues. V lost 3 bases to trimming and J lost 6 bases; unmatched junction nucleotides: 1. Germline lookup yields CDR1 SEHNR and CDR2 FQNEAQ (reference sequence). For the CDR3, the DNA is TGTGCCAGCAGCTTCCTAGCGGGGGATACGCAGTATTTT. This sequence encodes CASSFLAGDTQYF.

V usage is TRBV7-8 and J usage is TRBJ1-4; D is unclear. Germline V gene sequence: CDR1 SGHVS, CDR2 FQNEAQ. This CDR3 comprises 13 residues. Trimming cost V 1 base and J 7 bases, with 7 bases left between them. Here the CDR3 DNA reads TGTGCCAGCAGCTTAGGGGTCACTGAAAAACTGTTTTTT. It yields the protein CASSLGVTEKLFF.

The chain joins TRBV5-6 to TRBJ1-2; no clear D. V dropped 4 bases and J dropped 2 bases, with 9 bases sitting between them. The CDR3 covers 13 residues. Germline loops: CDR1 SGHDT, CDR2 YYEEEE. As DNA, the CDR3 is TGTGCCAGCAGCCCGGAGGCCAACTATGGCTACACCTTC. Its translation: CASSPEANYGYTF.

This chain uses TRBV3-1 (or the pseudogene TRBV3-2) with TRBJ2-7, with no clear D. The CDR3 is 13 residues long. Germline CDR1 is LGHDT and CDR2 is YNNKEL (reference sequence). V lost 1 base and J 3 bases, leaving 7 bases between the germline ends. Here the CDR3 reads CASSQGRGYEQYF. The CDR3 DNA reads TGTGCCAGCAGCCAAGGGAGAGGCTACGAGCAGTACTTC.

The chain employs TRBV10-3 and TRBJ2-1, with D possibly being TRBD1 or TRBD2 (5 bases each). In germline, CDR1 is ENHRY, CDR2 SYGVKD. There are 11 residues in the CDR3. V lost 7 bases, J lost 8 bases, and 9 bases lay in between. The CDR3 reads CAIMRDHEQFF. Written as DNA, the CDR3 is TGTGCCATCATGAGGGACCATGAGCAGTTCTTC.

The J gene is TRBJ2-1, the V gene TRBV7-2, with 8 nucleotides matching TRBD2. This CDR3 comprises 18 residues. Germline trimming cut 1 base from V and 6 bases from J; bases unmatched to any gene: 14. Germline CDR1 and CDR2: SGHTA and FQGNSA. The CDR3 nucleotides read TGTGCCAGCAGCTTAGAAGGGCCTAGCGGGCGACCTCGCAATGAGCAGTTCTTC. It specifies CASSLEGPSGRPRNEQFF.

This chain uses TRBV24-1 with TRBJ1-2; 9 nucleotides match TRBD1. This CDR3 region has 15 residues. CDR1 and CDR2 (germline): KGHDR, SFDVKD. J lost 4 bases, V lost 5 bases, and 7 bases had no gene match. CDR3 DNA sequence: TGTGCCACCAGTGCCAACGACAGGGGGGCCTATGGCTACACCTTC. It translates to CATSANDRGAYGYTF.

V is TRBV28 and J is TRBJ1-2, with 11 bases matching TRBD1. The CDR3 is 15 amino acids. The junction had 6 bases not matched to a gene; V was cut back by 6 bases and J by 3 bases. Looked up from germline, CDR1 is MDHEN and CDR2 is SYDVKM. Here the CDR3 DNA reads TGTGCCAGCAGCACCCCGGGACAGGGGGACTATGGCTACACCTTC. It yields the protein CASSTPGQGDYGYTF.

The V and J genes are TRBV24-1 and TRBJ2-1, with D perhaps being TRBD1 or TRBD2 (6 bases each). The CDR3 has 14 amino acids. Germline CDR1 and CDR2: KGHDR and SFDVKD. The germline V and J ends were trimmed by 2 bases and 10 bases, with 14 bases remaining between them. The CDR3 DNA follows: TGTGCCACCAGTGATTCCCCCCCCGGGGGCGAGCAGTTCTTC. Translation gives CATSDSPPGGEQFF.

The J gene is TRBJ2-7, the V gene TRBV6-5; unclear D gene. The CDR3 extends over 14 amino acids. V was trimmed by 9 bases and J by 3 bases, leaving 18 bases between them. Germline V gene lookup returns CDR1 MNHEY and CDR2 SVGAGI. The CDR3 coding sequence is TGTGCCAGTATACGCCCGGGTCCCAGCTACGAGCAGTACTTC. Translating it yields CASIRPGPSYEQYF.

CDR3 nucleotide sequence: TGCGCCAGCAGCTTGGATACGGGCCAGCCCCAGCATTTT. It is translated as CASSLDTGQPQHF. The rearrangement links TRBV5-1 to TRBJ1-5, with unresolved D. The V end lost 0 bases, the J end lost 7 bases, and 8 bases lay between the germline ends. Germline V gene lookup returns CDR1 SGHRS and CDR2 YFSETQ. This CDR3 region has 13 residues. Variable domain in full (rest from reference TRBV5-1 and TRBJ1-5): KAGVTQTPRYLIKTRGQQVTLSCSPISGHRSVSWYQQTPGQGLQFLFEYFSETQRNKGNFPGRFSGRQFSNSRSEMNVSTLELGDSALYLCASSLDTGQPQHFGDGTRLSIL.

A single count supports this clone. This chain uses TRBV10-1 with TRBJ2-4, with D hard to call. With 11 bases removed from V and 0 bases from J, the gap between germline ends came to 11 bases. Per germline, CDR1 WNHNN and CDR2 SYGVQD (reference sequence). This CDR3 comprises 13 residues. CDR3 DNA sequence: TGCGCCCAAGGCCGGTTAGCCAAAAACATTCAGTACTTC. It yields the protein CAQGRLAKNIQYF.

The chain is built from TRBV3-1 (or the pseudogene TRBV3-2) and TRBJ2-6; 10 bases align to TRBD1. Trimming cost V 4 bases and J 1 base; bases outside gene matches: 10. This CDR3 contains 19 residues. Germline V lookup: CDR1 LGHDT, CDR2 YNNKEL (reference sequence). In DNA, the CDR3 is TGTGCCAGCAGCCGCGACGACAGGGGGCTTCGTTCTGGGGCCAACGTCCTGACTTTC. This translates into CASSRDDRGLRSGANVLTF.